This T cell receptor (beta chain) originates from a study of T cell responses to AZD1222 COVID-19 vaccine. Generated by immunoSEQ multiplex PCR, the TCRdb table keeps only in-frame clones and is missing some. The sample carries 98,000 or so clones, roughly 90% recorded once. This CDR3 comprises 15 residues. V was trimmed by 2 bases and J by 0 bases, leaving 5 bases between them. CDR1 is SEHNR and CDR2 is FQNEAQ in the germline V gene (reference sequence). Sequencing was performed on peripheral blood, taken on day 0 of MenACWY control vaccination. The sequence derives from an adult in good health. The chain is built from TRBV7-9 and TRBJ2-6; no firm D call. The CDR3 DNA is TGTGCCAGCAGCTTAAGGGTCTCTGGGGCCAACGTCCTGACTTTC. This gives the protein CASSLRVSGANVLTF.